This TCR beta chain was profiled in a study of cytomegalovirus exposure and HLA in healthy donors. This CDR3 region has 15 residues. Germline V lookup: CDR1 MGHDK, CDR2 SYGVNS. The ends lost 4 bases at V and 4 bases at J; junction bases unmatched: 9. PCR was performed using 60 Vbeta and 13 Jbeta primers. Profiling relied on immunoSEQ multiplex PCR, and the TCRdb table lists in-frame clones only, not all of them. The table includes over 100,000 clones, about 70% detected once. Despite likely unrecorded immune exposures, the donors were nominally healthy at the time of sampling. The origin of this receptor is a woman aged 40 to 50 in good health and CMV-seropositive. J is TRBJ1-2 and V is TRBV25-1; 7 nucleotides align to TRBD1. The sample taken for sequencing was PBMCs. DNA for the CDR3: TGTGCCAGCAGTGCAGGGGGTATCTTCCCCTATGGCTACACCTTC. Its translation is CASSAGGIFPYGYTF.